This T cell receptor (beta chain) was captured in a study of early T cells in non-severe SARS-CoV-2 infection. In the study overall: The sequenced material was bulk RNA from unsorted whole blood, and its chains were unpaired. Findings and caveats of the study: Matching results from VDJdb favored anti-spike CD8 responses, leaving private and CD4 specificities undetected.

This clonotype was detected many times. Its antigen is still unknown. Individual cDNA molecules were tagged with unique molecular identifiers. TCRdb called the 5' RACE reads again in MiXCR, with one record for every CDR3 protein. The sample consists of tens of thousands of distinct CDR3 sequences, 10% of them appearing once. The sample consisted of whole blood. The receptor's source is an adult who was a healthcare worker with PCR-confirmed SARS-CoV-2 infection or an uninfected control (not recorded which).

CDR3: CASSIDVARNSEQYF. DNA for the CDR3: TGTGCCAGTAGTATAGATGTGGCGAGGAACTCCGAGCAGTACTTC. The chain recombines TRBV19 with TRBJ2-7, with D hard to call. Deletions cut 0 bases from V and 6 bases from J, with 15 bases between. Germline CDR1 and CDR2: LNHDA and SQIVND (reference sequence). The CDR3 contains 15 residues.